This TCR beta chain originates from a study of blood T cell repertoires in COVID-19. Germline CDR1 SGHNT, CDR2 YENEEA. This CDR3 is 14 amino acids long. V was pared by 5 bases and J by 7 bases, with 5 bases of the junction left unmatched. Generated by immunoSEQ multiplex PCR, the TCRdb table keeps only in-frame clones and is missing some. Of 220,000 or so clones in the sample, approximately 85% were seen once. The V call is TRBV11-3, the J call TRBJ2-2; TRBD1 aligns across 9 bases. The clonotype comes from a man in his fifties who had recovered from COVID-19. Sequences were obtained from peripheral blood. In DNA form, the CDR3 reads TGTGCCAGCAGCACGGGACAGGGTGTCGGGGAGCTGTTTTTT. Protein: CASSTGQGVGELFF. The full variable domain, its missing parts supplied by reference TRBV11-3 and TRBJ2-2, is EAGVVQSPRYKIIEKKQPVAFWCNPISGHNTLYWYLQNLGQGPELLIRYENEEAVDDSQLPKDRFSAERLKGVDSTLKIQPAELGDSAVYLCASSTGQGVGELFFGEGSRLTVL.